This T cell receptor beta chain was recovered during a study of circulating tumor DNA in untreated peripheral T-cell lymphoma (dated by TCRdb to the early 2020s). Here is what the overall study found, with its caveats: Tumor-specific clonotypes were identified in around four fifths of patients, with identification achieved from 86% of baseline tissues and roughly 70% of baseline serum samples.

This clone has a handful of counts. There is no known antigen for this receptor. Base qualities are missing; no much larger clone stands one base away. To identify tumor-specific TCR clonotypes, tumor tissue taken at baseline, before any treatment, was sequenced. Next-generation sequencing of T-cell receptor sequences was used to monitor peripheral T-cell lymphoma patients receiving frontline treatment on a trial. Library preparation employed the immunoSEQ multiplex PCR assay. Sourced from immuneACCESS, this table was stored by TCRdb with only in-frame sequences that have V and J called. A share of the clones is absent; for the studies checked, an unresolved V gene accounts for under half, and the remainder has no known explanation. For this sample the table gives over 4,000 clones, of which around 66% were detected only once. The ten largest clones add up to approximately 45% of the sample. This TCR was sampled from a human donor with peripheral T-cell lymphoma. Sample: tumor tissue.

The CDR3 corresponds to CASSYHPVARQYF. The nucleotides read TGTGCCAGCAGTTACCATCCCGTAGCGAGGCAGTATTTT. The sequence links TRBV6-8 to TRBJ2-3; perhaps TRBD2 is the D gene, with 5 bases matching. The germline V gene gives CDR1 as MNHGY and CDR2 as SAAAGT. V drops 2 bases and J drops 11 bases, leaving 14 bases in between. Counted from cysteine to phenylalanine, this CDR3 has 13 amino acids. The retained sequence is limited to the CDR3, 39 bases, with the frame set at the first base.